The source of this TCR beta chain is a study of vaccination and CD4 T cells after COVID-19. Study as a whole: The interval from dose two to post-vaccine sampling had a median of about 66 days, and it ranged from 14 to 241.

This CDR3 is 12 amino acids long. Deletions cut 3 bases from V and 6 bases from J, with 9 bases between. Germline loops: CDR1 SGHTA, CDR2 FQGNSA. An Oncomine TCR Beta short-read assay was used to sequence the DNA from cultured CD4+ T cells. Using its own MiXCR run on the PCR reads, TCRdb lists one record per CDR3 protein. The table shows about 10,000 distinct CDR3 sequences, with approximately 73% occurring only once. The sample's treatment: roughly ten-day PBMC culture with coronavirus spike peptide pools or control peptides (ViraFEST assay). Wells contained around 1.8 million PBMCs each, and these were cultured with roughly 11 IU/ml IL-2 and about 10 ug/ml peptide pools. A note on this clonotype: Its antigen is as yet unknown.

Sequenced input: CD4+ T cells from blood, cultured in vitro. The V gene is TRBV7-2, the J gene TRBJ2-7; D unresolved. This sequence was found in a human donor who had recovered from COVID-19. The CDR3 DNA is TGTGCCAGCAGCTTGGACCACCTCGAGCAGTACTTC. Its translation is CASSLDHLEQYF. Variable domain in full (rest from reference TRBV7-2 and TRBJ2-7): GAGVSQSPSNKVTEKGKDVELRCDPISGHTALYWYRQSLGQGLEFLIYFQGNSAPDKSGLPSDRFSAERTGGSVSTLTIQRTQQEDSAVYLCASSLDHLEQYFGPGTRLTVT.